The source of this TCR beta chain is a study of T cell responses to AZD1222 COVID-19 vaccine. TCRdb's table, derived via immunoSEQ multiplex PCR, lists solely in-frame clones and lacks some. Among around 180,000 clones listed, about 86% were seen once. V shed 5 bases and J shed 6 bases, with 20 bases lying between them. Germline CDR1 reads SGHTA; CDR2 reads FQGTGA. The CDR3 covers 15 residues. Regarding the study as a whole: The peak T cell response came first, and repertoires were sampled only after it.

Remarks on this clone: Its antigen is undetermined.

The source is an adult in good health. Specimen: peripheral blood, collected on day 0 of AZD1222 vaccination. This chain uses TRBV7-3 with TRBJ2-7; possibly TRBD1 for D (6 bases). CDR3 sequence (DNA): TGTGCCAGCAGCCTTCTCCCGGCAGGGGCAGGCGAGCAGTACTTC. Amino acids: CASSLLPAGAGEQYF.